Sequencing of this T cell receptor beta chain was carried out in a study of cytomegalovirus exposure and HLA in healthy donors. The study ran its PCR with 60 Vbeta and 13 Jbeta primers. The method was immunoSEQ multiplex PCR; TCRdb's version includes in-frame clones alone and lacks a portion of them. The sample has more than 80,000 clones, roughly three fifths seen once; the top ten hold roughly 3.2%. CDR3 length: 15 amino acids. Trimming took off 5 bases at V and 8 bases at J, with 16 bases between the two ends. CDR1 and CDR2 (germline): SEHNR, FQNEAQ (reference sequence). The TCR comes from a man aged 60 to 75 in good health and CMV-seronegative. The rearrangement links TRBV7-9 to TRBJ1-6; D remains ambiguous. The material sequenced was PBMCs. This CDR3 reads CASSPTGRGYSPLHF. CDR3 coding DNA: TGTGCCAGCAGCCCAACCGGGAGAGGGTATTCACCCCTCCACTTT.